Following are 14 T cell receptor beta chains from one sample sequenced in a study of vaccination and CD4 T cells after COVID-19. With the Oncomine TCR Beta short-read assay, DNA from cultured CD4+ T cells was sequenced. Genomic DNA extraction was carried out from cultured CD4+ T cells. TCRdb processed the PCR reads anew with MiXCR; each CDR3 protein has one entry. The sample shows some 8,600 distinct CDR3 sequences, approximately 38% of them seen only once. Documented treatment: approximately nine-day PBMC culture with coronavirus spike peptide pools or control peptides (ViraFEST assay). Prior to the COVID-19 pandemic (2011-2018), the unexposed donor's CD4+ T cells were collected. Antigens of these TCRs are unknown. The sequenced material came from CD4+ T cells from blood, cultured in vitro. All receptors derive from a human donor in good health.

This clonotype was detected only a few times. CDR3 in DNA: TGTGCCAGCAGTCCCGCCTACGAGCAGTACTTC. Its translation: CASSPAYEQYF. The V and J genes are TRBV28 and TRBJ2-7; D is unclear. Looked up from germline, CDR1 is MDHEN and CDR2 is SYDVKM. V was cut by 5 bases and J by 2 bases, with 4 bases left in between. This CDR3 contains 11 residues.

This clonotype was picked up one time. The chain has TRBV28 and TRBJ1-2, with D possibly TRBD1 on 5 matching bases. Trimming pared 6 bases from V and 4 bases from J, leaving 15 bases between. Looked up from germline, CDR1 is MDHEN and CDR2 is SYDVKM. This CDR3 is 14 amino acids long. The CDR3 DNA reads as TGTGCCAGCAGCCCCTTGGGAGGGGTCTATGGCTACACCTTC. This sequence encodes CASSPLGGVYGYTF.

V usage is TRBV28 and J usage is TRBJ2-2, with D perhaps given as TRBD1 or TRBD2 (6 bases each). There are 17 residues in the CDR3. Trimming took off 5 bases at V and 2 bases at J, with 18 bases between the two ends. Germline V CDR1 and CDR2: MDHEN, SYDVKM. The CDR3 DNA is TGTGCCAGCAGTCTACGCCGGGGGACATTTAACACCGGGGAGCTGTTTTTT. Its protein product is CASSLRRGTFNTGELFF.

The V and J genes are TRBV28 and TRBJ2-7; D unclear. The ends were cut back, 5 bases at V and 3 bases at J, with 5 bases in the middle. Germline assignment: CDR1 MDHEN and CDR2 SYDVKM. The CDR3 spans 11 residues. The DNA of the CDR3 is TGTGCCAGCAGTAGACTCTACGAGCAGTACTTC. Translation: CASSRLYEQYF.

This clonotype was seen more than once but under ten times. The rearrangement joins TRBV19 to TRBJ2-7; perhaps TRBD2 as D (5 bases). The CDR3 contains 14 residues. The V gene lost 5 bases and the J gene lost 3 bases, with 14 bases spanning the gap. Germline CDR1 and CDR2: LNHDA and SQIVND (reference sequence). The DNA of the CDR3 is TGTGCCAGTAGTCGCTCCCCGGGGAGCTACGAGCAGTACTTC. This encodes CASSRSPGSYEQYF.

The chain employs TRBV20-1 and TRBJ1-5; D remains unclear. This CDR3 has 15 amino acids. Trimming pared 1 base from V and 2 bases from J, leaving 12 bases between. Germline V gene lookup returns CDR1 DFQATT and CDR2 SNEGSKA (reference sequence). The CDR3 coding sequence is TGCAGTGCTAGAGCTATCACCCTGGGCAATCAGCCCCAGCATTTT. This translates into CSARAITLGNQPQHF.

The chain carries TRBV19 and TRBJ1-2; the D is unclear. The CDR3 is 15 residues long. Germline CDR1 LNHDA, CDR2 SQIVND (reference sequence). V was clipped by 2 bases and J by 1 base, with 11 bases between them. CDR3 amino acids: CASSIFSAVNYGYTF. CDR3 DNA: TGTGCCAGTAGTATATTTTCGGCAGTTAACTATGGCTACACCTTC.

Only a few counts were recorded for this clonotype. V usage is TRBV14 and J usage is TRBJ2-7, with 8 positions matching TRBD2. This CDR3 contains 16 residues. The V and J ends lost 1 base and 1 base, in that order; junction bases with no gene match: 6. CDR1 and CDR2 from the germline V gene are SGHDN and FVKESK. CDR3 bases: TGTGCCAGCAGCCAAGTTTGGACTAGCAGATCCTACGAGCAGTACTTC. Protein product: CASSQVWTSRSYEQYF.

Notes on this clonotype: A read error may account for a junction end that differs from germline. CDR3 protein: CASRQDLGAYDWAFF. Here the CDR3 DNA reads TGCGCCAGCAGACAAGATTTGGGGGCGTACGACTGGGCTTTCTTT. The chain joins TRBV4-3 to TRBJ1-1, with D tentatively TRBD1 (6 bases). The germline CDR1 and CDR2 sequences are LGHNA and YSLEER. This CDR3 contains 15 residues.

The sample holds a few counts of this clonotype. This chain joins TRBV28 and TRBJ1-5; maybe TRBD1 (5 bases). Germline-derived CDR1 and CDR2 are MDHEN and SYDVKM. The CDR3 spans 15 residues. The ends were cut back, 3 bases at V and 6 bases at J, with 15 bases in the middle. The CDR3 loop is CASSFPGRRGQPQHF. DNA for the CDR3: TGTGCCAGCAGTTTTCCAGGGAGAAGAGGTCAGCCCCAGCATTTT.

In regard to this clonotype: A junction end diverges from the germline sequence, so it may reflect a read error. The chain employs TRBV6-1 and TRBJ1-2; D gene ambiguous. The germline V gene has CDR1 MNHNS and CDR2 SASEGT. The CDR3 contains 14 residues. This CDR3 reads CASSVAWVGYGFTF. CDR3 DNA sequence: TGTGCCAGCAGTGTGGCCTGGGTTGGCTATGGCTTCACCTTC.

V and J are TRBV20-1 and TRBJ2-1; TRBD2 matches 14 bases. The germline V gene encodes CDR1 DFQATT and CDR2 SNEGSKA (reference sequence). The CDR3 totals 14 residues. V trimming: 5 bases; J trimming: 7 bases; junction bases outside the gene matches: 4. In DNA form, the CDR3 reads TGCAGTGCTCGACTAGCGGGAGGGCGGAATGAGCAGTTCTTC. Its translation is CSARLAGGRNEQFF.

This clonotype was counted between two and nine times. The chain joins TRBV20-1 to TRBJ2-4; 10 bases fit TRBD1. The junction had 3 bases not matched to a gene; V was cut back by 3 bases and J by 4 bases. This CDR3 has 14 residues. Looked up from germline, CDR1 is DFQATT and CDR2 is SNEGSKA (reference sequence). The CDR3 region is CSARGQGLKNIQYF. Written as DNA, the CDR3 is TGCAGTGCTAGGGGACAGGGGCTAAAAAACATTCAGTACTTC.

This clonotype was seen a handful of times. The chain is built from TRBV19 and TRBJ1-1; D gene uncertain. Germline V gene sequence: CDR1 LNHDA, CDR2 SQIVND (reference sequence). Between the trimmed V and J ends, which lost 6 bases and 5 bases, there was a span of 19 bases. CDR3 size: 15 residues. This CDR3 is CASSAGSAGETEAFF. In nucleotides, the CDR3 is TGTGCCAGTAGCGCCGGGTCGGCGGGCGAGACTGAAGCTTTCTTT.